This is a list of T cell receptor beta chains from one sample in a study of blood T cell repertoires in COVID-19. Sequencing used immunoSEQ multiplex PCR; TCRdb keeps in-frame clones, though not all of them. Of roughly 250,000 clones in the sample, about nine tenths are singletons; the top ten hold roughly 3.9%. The sample comprised peripheral blood. The receptors shown here come from a middle-aged woman with acute or convalescent COVID-19. Both conserved end residues are part of each CDR3. Fields, in order: CDR3 length, J gene, clone size, D gene, V gene, CDR3 protein, CDR3 DNA. A D gene is named only where the DNA matches it firmly. Some rows mark clone size as missing; the rest say once, few, many or name a class of expanded clone.

17 | TRBJ1-5 | . | . | TRBV2 | CASSEKGGGRLNQPQHF | TGTGCCAGCAGTGAAAAAGGGGGGGGCAGGCTCAATCAGCCCCAGCATTTT
16 | TRBJ2-5 | . | TRBD2 | TRBV6-5 | CASSSPGRGGQETQYF | TGTGCCAGCAGTTCCCCCGGGCGGGGGGGACAAGAGACCCAGTACTTC
16 | TRBJ1-2 | . | . | TRBV9 | CASSVVGVQTNYGYTF | TGTGCCAGCAGCGTAGTAGGGGTCCAAACTAACTATGGCTACACCTTC
14 | TRBJ2-5 | . | TRBD2 | TRBV3-1/TRBV3-2 | CASSPSGGGETQYF | TGTGCCAGCAGCCCTAGCGGGGGGGGCGAGACCCAGTACTTC
15 | TRBJ1-2 | . | TRBD1 | TRBV28 | CASRVRDSPFYGYTF | TGTGCCAGCAGAGTTAGGGACAGCCCCTTCTATGGCTACACCTTC
15 | TRBJ2-1 | . | . | TRBV7-2 | CASSLRASQYNEQFF | TGTGCCAGCAGCTTACGAGCGAGTCAGTACAATGAGCAGTTCTTC
19 | TRBJ2-4 | . | TRBD2 | TRBV3-1/TRBV3-2 | CASSQGGTSGDLAKNIQYF | TGTGCCAGCAGCCAAGGGGGGACTAGCGGGGACCTAGCCAAAAACATTCAGTACTTC
13 | TRBJ1-6 | . | . | TRBV30 | CAWSRDYNSPLHF | TGTGCCTGGAGTAGAGACTATAATTCACCCCTCCACTTT
15 | TRBJ2-2 | . | TRBD1 | TRBV10-3 | CAIKGQGVNTGELFF | TGTGCCATCAAGGGACAGGGGGTAAACACCGGGGAGCTGTTTTTT
16 | TRBJ1-6 | once | TRBD1 | TRBV4-1 | CASSQAGTAYNSPLHF | TGCGCCAGCAGCCAAGCTGGGACAGCGTATAATTCACCCCTCCACTTT
14 | TRBJ1-5 | . | TRBD1 | TRBV7-2 | CASSRGQPNQPQHF | TGTGCCAGCAGCCGGGGACAGCCTAATCAGCCCCAGCATTTT
16 | TRBJ1-1 | . | TRBD1 | TRBV10-3 | CAISEPLGQGNTEAFF | TGTGCCATCAGTGAACCCCTGGGACAGGGGAACACTGAAGCTTTCTTT
16 | TRBJ2-1 | . | TRBD1 | TRBV2 | CASSEWTGRPGDEQFF | TGTGCCAGCAGTGAATGGACAGGGCGGCCGGGCGATGAGCAGTTCTTC
14 | TRBJ1-1 | many | TRBD1 | TRBV7-2 | CASSSDRANTEAFF | TGTGCCAGCAGCTCGGACAGGGCGAACACTGAAGCTTTCTTT
13 | TRBJ2-3 | . | . | TRBV9 | CASSAPRVDTQYF | TGTGCCAGCAGCGCACCCAGGGTGGATACGCAGTATTTT